What follows describes a single T cell receptor beta chain. MiXCR was run by TCRdb on the 5' RACE reads, yielding one entry per CDR3 protein. Among about 23,000 distinct CDR3 sequences listed, around 30% were seen once. CDR1 and CDR2 from the germline V gene are MRHNA and SNTAGT. This CDR3 is 15 amino acids long. Trimming pared 0 bases from V and 9 bases from J, leaving 15 bases between. The sample comprised tumor-infiltrating naive CD4+ T cells sorted from the breast tumor. Subset indicated: naive CD4+ T cells, CD4+CD45RA+CD25-. V and J are TRBV6-4 and TRBJ2-1; D may correspond to TRBD1 or TRBD2 (5 bases each). This TCR came from a female donor with breast cancer. The CDR3 loop is CASSDSGTGSLEQFF. The CDR3 bases are TGTGCCAGCAGTGACTCCGGGACGGGGAGTCTTGAGCAGTTCTTC.